Listed here are 23 T cell receptor beta chains from one sample, sequenced in a study of naive and memory T cell subsets. Amplification of ligated cDNA took four PCR rounds with SP2 and nested alpha and beta constant primers. TCRdb re-called the 5' RACE reads through MiXCR, storing one row per CDR3 protein. In the table there are over 45,000 distinct CDR3 sequences, roughly 4.7% of which are singletons. TCR cDNA received a 3' ligated oligonucleotide that carried a UMI. The receptor source for this set is a female donor in good health.

This clonotype has ten or more counts. The V call is TRBV4-3, the J call TRBJ2-7; a weak D match, TRBD1 (5 bases). V lost 2 bases and J 3 bases, leaving 14 bases between the germline ends. The CDR3 has 15 amino acids. The germline V gene has CDR1 LGHNA and CDR2 YSLEER. The CDR3 coding sequence is TGCGCCAGCAGCCAAATGCCACGGCAGGGCTACGAGCAGTACTTC. Encoded protein: CASSQMPRQGYEQYF.

Details on this clonotype: Possible read error: a much larger clone is one base away. The chain couples TRBV20-1 to TRBJ2-5, with D unresolved. Trimming stripped 1 base from V and 5 bases from J, with 8 bases between. This CDR3 spans 12 amino acids. CDR1 and CDR2 from the germline V gene are DFQATT and SNEGSKA (reference sequence). CDR3 coding DNA: TGCAGTGCTAGAGTGGTGAGCGAGACCCAGTACTTC. Translation gives CSARVVSETQYF.

This clonotype came up many times. The gene calls are TRBV6-4 and TRBJ1-4; 7 nucleotides match TRBD1. The ends lost 4 bases at V and 12 bases at J; junction bases unmatched: 8. This CDR3 region has 13 residues. CDR1 and CDR2 (germline): MRHNA, SNTAGT. The CDR3 here is CASSAWPQGELFF. DNA for the CDR3: TGTGCCAGCAGTGCCTGGCCGCAGGGGGAACTGTTTTTT.

This clonotype was seen ten or more times. The chain employs TRBV6-5 and TRBJ2-5, with TRBD1 matching over 7 bases. V was clipped by 2 bases and J by 4 bases; unmatched bases: 7. CDR3 length: 15 amino acids. The germline gives CDR1 MNHEY, CDR2 SVGAGI. This CDR3 is CASSYRPGGLETQYF. The CDR3 DNA sequence: TGTGCCAGCAGTTACCGCCCAGGGGGTCTAGAGACCCAGTACTTC.

This clonotype was counted many times. The rearrangement links TRBV28 to TRBJ2-1, with D perhaps TRBD2 (6 bases). Trimming stripped 6 bases from V and 2 bases from J, with 11 bases between. From germline, CDR1 is MDHEN and CDR2 SYDVKM. CDR3 size: 14 residues. The CDR3 nucleotides read TGTGCCAGCAGCTTTGGGGGGACCTACAATGAGCAGTTCTTC. Translation gives CASSFGGTYNEQFF.

Only a few counts were recorded for this clonotype. V gene TRBV5-1 combines with J gene TRBJ2-7; weak D call: TRBD1 (5 bases). This CDR3 is 16 amino acids long. In germline, CDR1 is SGHRS, CDR2 YFSETQ. The V end was cut by 4 bases, the J end by 1 base, with 18 bases between. The CDR3 protein is CASSHADRVASYEQYF. In DNA form, the CDR3 reads TGCGCCAGCAGCCACGCAGACAGAGTCGCGTCCTACGAGCAGTACTTC.

At least ten counts were recorded for this clonotype. Here the CDR3 reads CASSPPPGLVLEQYF. The DNA of the CDR3 is TGTGCCAGCAGTCCACCCCCGGGACTAGTTCTCGAGCAGTACTTC. The rearrangement uses TRBV27 and TRBJ2-7; 8 bases map to TRBD2. Per the germline V gene, CDR1 is MNHEY and CDR2 is SMNVEV (reference sequence). The CDR3 spans 15 residues. Trimming cost V 5 bases and J 6 bases; bases outside gene matches: 12.

This clonotype was recorded at least ten times. The rearrangement joins TRBV12-3 or TRBV12-4 to TRBJ2-5, with TRBD2 identical over 7 bases. With V trimmed by 6 bases and J by 0 bases, 4 bases remained unmatched. The CDR3 is 14 amino acids. CDR3 region: CASSLAVYQETQYF. As DNA, the CDR3 is TGTGCCAGCAGCCTAGCGGTGTACCAAGAGACCCAGTACTTC.

This clonotype was detected ten times or more. The gene calls are TRBV2 and TRBJ2-3; D remains ambiguous. The CDR3 is 11 amino acids. Trimming took 7 bases from V and 6 from J, leaving 8 bases between them. Germline V lookup: CDR1 SNHLY, CDR2 FYNNEI. The CDR3, as DNA: TGTGCCAGCACGGCATTGGATACGCAGTATTTT. Protein sequence: CASTALDTQYF.

This clonotype was counted many times. The V gene is TRBV20-1, the J gene TRBJ2-3; a weak D match, TRBD2 (5 bases). The CDR3 runs to 14 residues. Germline V gives CDR1 DFQATT, CDR2 SNEGSKA (reference sequence). V was pared by 8 bases and J by 0 bases, with 15 bases between. The CDR3 is CSSPQRSSTDTQYF. CDR3 DNA: TGCAGTAGCCCCCAGCGGTCTAGCACAGATACGCAGTATTTT.

At least ten counts were recorded for this clonotype. The chain is built from TRBV11-1 and TRBJ1-3; the D is unclear. The CDR3 extends over 15 amino acids. V gave up 2 bases and J gave up 0 bases, with 8 bases separating them. The V gene's germline CDR1 is SGHAT and CDR2 FQDESV (reference sequence). CDR3: CASSLQAFSGNTIYF. CDR3 nucleotides: TGTGCCAGCAGCTTACAAGCTTTCTCTGGAAACACCATATATTTT.

This clonotype has only a few counts. The DNA of the CDR3 is TGTGCCAGCAGCCGGGAACTAGCGGGAGGTGTTGATGCTACGCAGTATTTT. Protein: CASSRELAGGVDATQYF. V usage is TRBV4-2 and J usage is TRBJ2-3, with TRBD2 matching 12 bases. CDR3 length: 17 residues. The J segment lost 8 bases and the V segment lost 4 bases, leaving 13 bases of the junction unmatched. Germline CDR1 LGHNA, CDR2 YNFKEQ.

This clonotype was observed a handful of times. This chain uses TRBV5-6 with TRBJ2-2, with a possible D match to TRBD2 (6 bases). V lost 4 bases, J lost 3 bases, and 31 bases lay in between. Per germline, CDR1 SGHDT and CDR2 YYEEEE. The CDR3 runs to 21 residues. CDR3 protein: CASSQYSTWLRDSGDTGELFF. DNA of the CDR3: TGTGCCAGCAGCCAATATTCGACTTGGTTAAGAGATAGCGGCGACACCGGGGAGCTGTTTTTT.

This clonotype showed up many times. V gene TRBV28 combines with J gene TRBJ2-7, with a weak D call TRBD2 (5 bases). Germline assignment: CDR1 MDHEN and CDR2 SYDVKM. Trimming cost V 2 bases and J 4 bases, with 15 bases left between them. There are 15 residues in the CDR3. This CDR3 is CASSLVGRGPYEQYF. As DNA, the CDR3 is TGTGCCAGCAGTTTAGTCGGTCGGGGTCCGTACGAGCAGTACTTC.

About this clonotype: A much larger clone sits a single nucleotide away, making a read error possible. The CDR3 sequence: CSASAGSHTEAFF. CDR3 DNA sequence: TGCAGTGCTAGTGCAGGAAGCCACACTGAAGCTTTCTTT. The chain carries TRBV20-1 and TRBJ1-1, with unresolved D. V was trimmed by 3 bases and J by 3 bases, leaving 11 bases between them. The germline CDR1 and CDR2 sequences are DFQATT and SNEGSKA (reference sequence). The CDR3 consists of 13 residues.

With respect to this clonotype: This could be a read error, since a much larger clone is one nucleotide away. The rearrangement links TRBV16 to TRBJ2-7, with D uncertain. Germline V gene sequence: CDR1 KGHSY, CDR2 FQNENV. The V end was cut by 7 bases, the J end by 6 bases, with 10 bases between. The length of the CDR3 is 11 residues. CDR3 nucleotides: TGTGCCAGCATCAACAGTCGCGAGCAGTACTTC. Amino acids: CASINSREQYF.

This clonotype showed up just a few times. The gene calls are TRBV14 and TRBJ2-3; 11 bases align to TRBD2. V shed 3 bases, J shed 2 bases, and the junction held 1 base outside the gene matches. CDR3 length equals 15 residues. Germline values: CDR1 SGHDN, CDR2 FVKESK. CDR3 DNA sequence: TGTGCCAGCAGCCAGGGACTAGCGGACACAGATACGCAGTATTTT. Protein product: CASSQGLADTDTQYF.

This clonotype was observed a handful of times. This chain joins TRBV14 and TRBJ1-2; D unclear. V lost 4 bases to trimming and J lost 2 bases, with 5 bases between them. The CDR3 covers 12 residues. Germline assignment: CDR1 SGHDN and CDR2 FVKESK. The CDR3 reads CASSRRNYGYTF. For the CDR3, the DNA is TGTGCCAGCAGCCGGAGGAACTATGGCTACACCTTC.

At least ten counts were recorded for this clonotype. The chain carries TRBV28 and TRBJ1-2; D uncertain. The V gene lost 2 bases and the J gene lost 5 bases, with 6 bases spanning the gap. Germline CDR1 reads MDHEN; CDR2 reads SYDVKM. The CDR3 runs 12 residues. CDR3 region: CASSLAGYGYTF. CDR3 sequence (DNA): TGTGCCAGCAGTTTAGCGGGGTATGGCTACACCTTC.

The table lists this clonotype with many counts. The rearrangement links TRBV19 to TRBJ1-5, with TRBD1 matching 8 bases. This CDR3 region has 13 residues. The V gene end was trimmed by 5 bases and the J gene end by 8 bases; junction bases not matched to a gene: 5. Germline V lookup: CDR1 LNHDA, CDR2 SQIVND (reference sequence). The CDR3: CASSPTGVKPQHF. CDR3 DNA sequence: TGTGCCAGTAGTCCGACAGGGGTAAAGCCCCAGCATTTT.

This clonotype has ten or more counts. The genes are TRBV7-2 and TRBJ2-2, with 13 bases fitting TRBD2. CDR3 size: 16 residues. V trimming: 5 bases; J trimming: 7 bases; junction bases outside the gene matches: 7. Germline values: CDR1 SGHTA, CDR2 FQGNSA. In DNA form, the CDR3 reads TGTGCCAGCAGCCCTTGGACTAGCGGGAGCGGCGGGGAGCTGTTTTTT. Translated: CASSPWTSGSGGELFF.

This clonotype was seen a handful of times. This sequence joins TRBV7-2 and TRBJ2-5, with no clear D. Per the germline V gene, CDR1 is SGHTA and CDR2 is FQGNSA. Trimming stripped 4 bases from V and 1 base from J, with 7 bases between. This CDR3 has 13 amino acids. As DNA, the CDR3 is TGTGCCAGCAGCTCTTACTCCCAAGAGACCCAGTACTTC. Its translation is CASSSYSQETQYF.

This clonotype appeared many times. The rearrangement uses TRBV12-3 or TRBV12-4 and TRBJ1-2; a possible D gene is TRBD1 (6 bases). CDR3 length: 13 residues. Trimming left V 2 bases short and J 7 bases short, with 11 bases between. CDR3 sequence reads: CASSLSGAGGYTF. The CDR3 region has the DNA TGTGCCAGCAGTTTATCGGGGGCGGGTGGCTACACCTTC.